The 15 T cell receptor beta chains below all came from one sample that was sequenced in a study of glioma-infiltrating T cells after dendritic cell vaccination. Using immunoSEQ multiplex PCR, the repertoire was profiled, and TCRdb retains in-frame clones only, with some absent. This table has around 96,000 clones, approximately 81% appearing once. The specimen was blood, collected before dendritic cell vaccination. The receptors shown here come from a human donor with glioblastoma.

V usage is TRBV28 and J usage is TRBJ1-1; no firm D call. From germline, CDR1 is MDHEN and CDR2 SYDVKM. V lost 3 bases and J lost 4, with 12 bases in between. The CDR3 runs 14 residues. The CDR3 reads CASSFTALGTEAFF. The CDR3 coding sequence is TGTGCCAGCAGTTTCACAGCCCTTGGCACTGAAGCTTTCTTT. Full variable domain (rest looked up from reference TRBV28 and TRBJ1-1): DVKVTQSSRYLVKRTGEKVFLECVQDMDHENMFWYRQDPGLGLRLIYFSYDVKMKEKGDIPEGYSVSREKKERFSLILESASTNQTSMYLCASSFTALGTEAFFGQGTRLTVV.

The DNA of the CDR3 is TGTGCCAGCAGCTTGGTCGGACTAACCTACAATGAGCAGTTCTTC. Translating gives CASSLVGLTYNEQFF. The chain links TRBV5-4 to TRBJ2-1; possible D gene TRBD2, 6 bases. Deletions cut 0 bases from V and 2 bases from J, with 9 bases between. This CDR3 contains 15 residues. Looked up from germline, CDR1 is SGHNT and CDR2 is YYREEE (reference sequence).

The CDR3 sequence: CASSDRGNQPQHF. CDR3 nucleotide sequence: TGTGCCAGCAGCGACAGGGGCAATCAGCCCCAGCATTTT. The chain employs TRBV6-1 and TRBJ1-5, with 7 bases that match TRBD1. The germline gives CDR1 MNHNS, CDR2 SASEGT. With 6 bases clipped from V and 2 bases from J, the junction kept 1 base outside the gene matches. The CDR3 covers 13 residues.

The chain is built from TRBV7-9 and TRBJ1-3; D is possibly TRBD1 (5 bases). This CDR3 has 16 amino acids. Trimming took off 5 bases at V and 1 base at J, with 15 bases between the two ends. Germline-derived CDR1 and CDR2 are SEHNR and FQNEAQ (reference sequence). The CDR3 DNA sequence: TGTGCCAGCAGCCTCCCGGGGGGGACGTCTGGAAACACCATATATTTT. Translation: CASSLPGGTSGNTIYF.

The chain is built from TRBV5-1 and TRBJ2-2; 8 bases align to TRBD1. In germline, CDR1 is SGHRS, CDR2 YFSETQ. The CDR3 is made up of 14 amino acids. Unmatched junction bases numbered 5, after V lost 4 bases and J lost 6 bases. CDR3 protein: CASSRTGSPGELFF. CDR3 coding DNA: TGCGCCAGCAGCCGGACAGGGTCACCCGGGGAGCTGTTTTTT.

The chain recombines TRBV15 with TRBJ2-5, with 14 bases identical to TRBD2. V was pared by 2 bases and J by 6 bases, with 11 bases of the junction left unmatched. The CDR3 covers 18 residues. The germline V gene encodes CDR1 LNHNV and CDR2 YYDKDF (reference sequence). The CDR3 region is CATSRRGLAGEEVKTQYF. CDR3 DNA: TGTGCCACCAGCAGAAGGGGACTAGCGGGAGAGGAAGTTAAGACCCAGTACTTC.

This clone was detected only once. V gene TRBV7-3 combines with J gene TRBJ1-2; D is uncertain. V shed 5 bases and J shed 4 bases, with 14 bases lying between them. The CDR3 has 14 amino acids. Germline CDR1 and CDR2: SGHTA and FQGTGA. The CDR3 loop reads CASSHSGEGYGYTF. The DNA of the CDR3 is TGTGCCAGCAGCCACAGCGGGGAGGGCTATGGCTACACCTTC.

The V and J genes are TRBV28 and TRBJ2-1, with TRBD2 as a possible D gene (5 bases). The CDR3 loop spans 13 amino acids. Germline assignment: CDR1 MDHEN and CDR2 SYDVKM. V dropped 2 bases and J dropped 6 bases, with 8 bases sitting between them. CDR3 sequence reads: CASSLGSSNEQFF. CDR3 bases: TGTGCCAGCAGTTTAGGGAGCAGCAATGAGCAGTTCTTC.

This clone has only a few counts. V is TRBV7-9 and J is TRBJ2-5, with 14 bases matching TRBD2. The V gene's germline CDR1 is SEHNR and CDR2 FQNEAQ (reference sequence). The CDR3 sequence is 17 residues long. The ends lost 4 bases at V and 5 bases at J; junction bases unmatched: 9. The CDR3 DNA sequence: TGTGCCAGCAGCTCGGGACTAGCGGGGGAGCCCTCCGAGACCCAGTACTTC. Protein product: CASSSGLAGEPSETQYF.

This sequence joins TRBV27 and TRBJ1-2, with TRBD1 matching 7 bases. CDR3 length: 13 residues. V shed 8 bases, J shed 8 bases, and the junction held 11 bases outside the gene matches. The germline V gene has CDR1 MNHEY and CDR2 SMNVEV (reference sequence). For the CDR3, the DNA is TGTGCCAGCGGAATTGACAGGGAGCAAGGCTACACCTTC. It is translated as CASGIDREQGYTF.

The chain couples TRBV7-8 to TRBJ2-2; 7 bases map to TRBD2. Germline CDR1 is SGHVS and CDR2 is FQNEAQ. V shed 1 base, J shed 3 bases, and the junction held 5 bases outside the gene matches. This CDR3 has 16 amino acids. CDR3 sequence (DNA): TGTGCCAGCAGCTTAGTTTGGCGGGAGTACACCGGGGAGCTGTTTTTT. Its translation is CASSLVWREYTGELFF.

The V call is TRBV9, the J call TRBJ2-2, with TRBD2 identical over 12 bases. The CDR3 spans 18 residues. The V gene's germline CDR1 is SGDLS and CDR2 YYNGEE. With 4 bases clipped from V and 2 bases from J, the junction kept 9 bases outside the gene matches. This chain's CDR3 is CASSTGLAGSLNTGELFF. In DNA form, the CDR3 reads TGTGCCAGCAGCACCGGACTAGCGGGGAGCCTTAACACCGGGGAGCTGTTTTTT.

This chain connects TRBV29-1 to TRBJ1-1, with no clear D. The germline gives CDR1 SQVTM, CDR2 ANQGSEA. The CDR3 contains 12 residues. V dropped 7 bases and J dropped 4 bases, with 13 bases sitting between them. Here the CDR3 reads CSGRAGSTEAFF. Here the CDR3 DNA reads TGCAGCGGACGAGCGGGGAGCACTGAAGCTTTCTTT.

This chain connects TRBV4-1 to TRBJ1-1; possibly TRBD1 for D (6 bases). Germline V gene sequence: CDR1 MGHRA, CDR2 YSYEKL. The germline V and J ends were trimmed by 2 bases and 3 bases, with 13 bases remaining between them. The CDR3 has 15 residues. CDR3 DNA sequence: TGCGCCAGCAGCCAACGACAGGAGAGGGACACTGAAGCTTTCTTT. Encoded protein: CASSQRQERDTEAFF.

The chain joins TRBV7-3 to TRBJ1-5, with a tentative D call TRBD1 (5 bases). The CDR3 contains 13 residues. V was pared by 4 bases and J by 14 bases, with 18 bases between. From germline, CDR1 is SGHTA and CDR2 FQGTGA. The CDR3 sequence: CASSSHPQGPKHF. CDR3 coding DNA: TGTGCCAGCAGCTCCCACCCTCAGGGCCCCAAGCATTTT.